This T cell receptor beta chain was sequenced during a study of beta chain features in type 1 diabetes. Regarding the study as a whole: Researchers report that Type 1 diabetes patients had moderately but significantly shorter TCRB CDR3s across all four CD4+ subsets.

What was sequenced were expressed TCRB transcripts, since all of the isolated RNA had been reverse transcribed. The table came from immunoSEQ multiplex PCR; TCRdb's copy has only in-frame clones and leaves some out. Here the sample spans under 450,000 clones, approximately 14% being singletons. This CDR3 has 13 residues. Trimming took 6 bases from V and 3 from J, leaving 11 bases between them. Germline assignment: CDR1 SNHLY and CDR2 FYNNEI. Comment on this clone: Antigen unknown.

The clonotype was recovered from a man aged 30-40 years in good health. The chain links TRBV2 to TRBJ1-2; possible D gene TRBD1, 6 bases. Material: naive CD4+ T cells from blood. The CDR3 region is CASRIQGHYGYTF. CDR3 nucleotide sequence: TGTGCCAGCAGGATACAGGGACACTATGGCTACACCTTC.